This T cell receptor (beta chain) is drawn from a study of blood T cells in healthy people across ages. This clonotype occurred many times. Trimming took off 9 bases at V and 4 bases at J, with 15 bases between the two ends. Germline CDR1 and CDR2: LGHDT and YNNKEL (reference sequence). The CDR3 is 13 residues long. Alongside a J-beta primer mix, a sample-barcoded 5' primer served in a second PCR lasting about 7 to 11 cycles. TCRdb re-called the 5' RACE reads with MiXCR, one entry per CDR3 protein. The repertoire holds about 720,000 distinct CDR3 sequences, approximately 22% seen once, with around a fifth in the top ten.

Input material: blood. The chain carries TRBV3-1 and TRBJ1-1, with no clear D. The TCR originated in a man in his 70s in good health. The CDR3 coding sequence is TGTGCCAGTGGGGAGCCCCTCCGCACTGAAGCTTTCTTT. Amino acid sequence: CASGEPLRTEAFF.